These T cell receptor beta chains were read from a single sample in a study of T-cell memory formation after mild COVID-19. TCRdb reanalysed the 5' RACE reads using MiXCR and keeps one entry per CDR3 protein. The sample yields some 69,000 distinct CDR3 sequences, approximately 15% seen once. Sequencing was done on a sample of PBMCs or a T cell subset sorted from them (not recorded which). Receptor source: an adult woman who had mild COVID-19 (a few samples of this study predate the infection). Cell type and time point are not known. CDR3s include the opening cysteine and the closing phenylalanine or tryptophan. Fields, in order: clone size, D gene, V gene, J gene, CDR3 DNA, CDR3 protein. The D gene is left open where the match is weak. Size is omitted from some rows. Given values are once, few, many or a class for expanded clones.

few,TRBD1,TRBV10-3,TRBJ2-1,TGTGCCATCAGTGAAGGGACAGGGAGCGACGGTGAGCAGTTCTTC,CAISEGTGSDGEQFF
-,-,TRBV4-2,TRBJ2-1,TGTGCCAGCAGCCCTCTGTTCGGGGATGAGCAGTTCTTC,CASSPLFGDEQFF
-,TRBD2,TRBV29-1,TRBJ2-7,TGCAGCGTTTATCGAGCGGGAACCCCCTACGAGCAGTACTTC,CSVYRAGTPYEQYF
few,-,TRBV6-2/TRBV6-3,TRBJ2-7,TGTGCCAGCAGTTACCGGTCAGGTACCTCCTACGAGCAGTACTTC,CASSYRSGTSYEQYF
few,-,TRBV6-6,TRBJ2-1,TGTGCCAGCAGCCTACTATACAATGAGCAGTTCTTC,CASSLLYNEQFF
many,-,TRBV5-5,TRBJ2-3,TGTGCCAGCAGCTTGGAGGTCAGGGATACGCAGTATTTT,CASSLEVRDTQYF
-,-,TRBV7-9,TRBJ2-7,TGTGCCAGCAGCTCCGGACAGTCAGTAGCCTACGAGCAGTACTTC,CASSSGQSVAYEQYF
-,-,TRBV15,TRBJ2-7,TGTGCCACCAGGCTAGCCGGAGACCCCTACGAGCAGTACTTC,CATRLAGDPYEQYF
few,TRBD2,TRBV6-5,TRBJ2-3,TGTGCCAGCAGTTACTCGAACGCGGGGGGTTCTCGAGATACGCAGTATTTT,CASSYSNAGGSRDTQYF
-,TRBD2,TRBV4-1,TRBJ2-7,TGCGCCAGCAGCCAAGACCGGGGGGTTTACGAGCAGTACTTC,CASSQDRGVYEQYF
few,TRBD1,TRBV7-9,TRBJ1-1,TGTGCCAGCAGCTTAGAGGGACAGGGGACCCCTGAAGCTTTCTTT,CASSLEGQGTPEAFF
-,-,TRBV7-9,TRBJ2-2,TGTGCCAGCAGCTTTTTAAGCCTCACCGGGGAGCTGTTTTTT,CASSFLSLTGELFF
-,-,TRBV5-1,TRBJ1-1,TGCGCCAGCAGCCGGAACGTACAGGGTAACACTGAAGCTTTCTTT,CASSRNVQGNTEAFF
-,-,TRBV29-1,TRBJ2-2,TGCAGCGTTCCACAGGGTACCGGGGAGCTGTTTTTT,CSVPQGTGELFF
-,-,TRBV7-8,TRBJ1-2,TGTGCCAGCAGCTTAGGGGATAGTTTGTATGGCTACACCTTC,CASSLGDSLYGYTF
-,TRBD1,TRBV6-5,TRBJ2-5,TGTGCCAGCAGTTTCATGGGACAGGGGGCATCCGAGACCCAGTACTTC,CASSFMGQGASETQYF
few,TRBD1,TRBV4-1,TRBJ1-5,TGCGCCAGCAGCCAAGAGGGACAGGGGTGGGCCCAGCATTTT,CASSQEGQGWAQHF
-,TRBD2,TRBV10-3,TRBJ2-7,TGTGCCATCAGTGAGTTCAGGACTAGCGGGAGTAAGTACGAGCAGTACTTC,CAISEFRTSGSKYEQYF
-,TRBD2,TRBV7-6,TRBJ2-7,TGTGCCAGCAGCCCTTTAGCGGGAGGGAGGTCCTACGAGCAGTACTTC,CASSPLAGGRSYEQYF
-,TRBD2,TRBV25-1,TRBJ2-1,TGTGCCAGCAGCGGGACTAGCGCCTACAATGAGCAGTTCTTC,CASSGTSAYNEQFF
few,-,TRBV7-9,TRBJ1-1,TGTGCCAGCAGCTTAGTGGGGGTGGACACTGAAGCTTTCTTT,CASSLVGVDTEAFF
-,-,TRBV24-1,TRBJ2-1,TGTGCCACCAGTGAAATGGGTACGGATGAGCAGTTCTTC,CATSEMGTDEQFF
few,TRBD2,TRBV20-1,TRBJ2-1,TGCAGTGCCGGAAAAGCGGGAGGTAGCGATGAGCAGTTCTTC,CSAGKAGGSDEQFF
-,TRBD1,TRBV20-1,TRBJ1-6,TGCAGTGCTATTAGTGGGACAGGTGGTTCACCCCTCCACTTT,CSAISGTGGSPLHF
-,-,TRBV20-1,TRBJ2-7,TGCAGTGCTAGAGATGAAGACAGGAGCATCTACGAGCAGTACTTC,CSARDEDRSIYEQYF
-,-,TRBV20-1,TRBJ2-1,TGCAGTGCTCCCCGCTTGGGGAGGGGGGATGAGCAGTTCTTC,CSAPRLGRGDEQFF
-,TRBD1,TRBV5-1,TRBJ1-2,TGCGCCAGCAGCCCCCGGACAGGGGCAGACGTCGGCTACACCTTC,CASSPRTGADVGYTF
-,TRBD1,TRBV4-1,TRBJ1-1,TGCGCCAGCAGCCAAAGCGGACAGGATCGCACTGAAGCTTTCTTT,CASSQSGQDRTEAFF
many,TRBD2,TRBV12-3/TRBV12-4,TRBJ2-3,TGTGCCAGCAGTTTAGTACTAGCGGGAGCTACGCAGTATTTT,CASSLVLAGATQYF
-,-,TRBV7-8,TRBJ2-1,TGTGCCAGCAGCTTAGCCTCGGGTGCTAGCGCCTACAATGAGCAGTTCTTC,CASSLASGASAYNEQFF
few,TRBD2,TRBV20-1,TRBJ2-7,TGCAGTGCCGTCCCAAGAAAACTAGCGGGGGGCTACGAGCAGTACTTC,CSAVPRKLAGGYEQYF
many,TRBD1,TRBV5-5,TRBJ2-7,TGTGCCAGCAGCCCGGTGGAGGGACAGGTCTTCAACGAGCAGTACTTC,CASSPVEGQVFNEQYF
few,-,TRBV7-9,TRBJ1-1,TGTGCCAGCAGCCCCTTCATGAACACTGAAGCTTTCTTT,CASSPFMNTEAFF
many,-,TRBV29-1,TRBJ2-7,TGCAGCGTTGAAGACCCGGGACCCTCCTACGAGCAGTACTTC,CSVEDPGPSYEQYF
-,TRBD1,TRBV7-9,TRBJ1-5,TGTGCCAGCGGAGGTGAACGGGACAGGGGTAATCAGCCCCAGCATTTT,CASGGERDRGNQPQHF
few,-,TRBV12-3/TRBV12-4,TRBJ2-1,TGTGCCAGCAGCGGTTGGGTGGGGTCCTACAATGAGCAGTTCTTC,CASSGWVGSYNEQFF
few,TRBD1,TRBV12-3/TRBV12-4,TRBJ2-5,TGTGCCAGCAGCCCAGGGGGCCTGGAGACCCAGTACTTC,CASSPGGLETQYF
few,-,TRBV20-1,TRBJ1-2,TGCAGTGCTGCCGACCGGGCTAGGGCCGATGGCTACACCTTC,CSAADRARADGYTF
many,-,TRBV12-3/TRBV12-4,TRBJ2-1,TGTGCCAGCAGTCCTAGGCCAAGGGAGCAGTTCTTC,CASSPRPREQFF
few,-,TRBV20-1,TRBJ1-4,TGCAGTGCTAGAGATCCCTATGCAACTAATGAAAAACTGTTTTTT,CSARDPYATNEKLFF
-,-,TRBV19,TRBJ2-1,TGTGCCAGCACCCCGGGGTACAATGAGCAGTTCTTC,CASTPGYNEQFF
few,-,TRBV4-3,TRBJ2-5,TGCGCCAGCAGCCAAGATAGGACAGTCCAAGAGACCCAGTACTTC,CASSQDRTVQETQYF
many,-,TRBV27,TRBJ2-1,TGTGCCAGCAGTTCCGGACCGCCCGTAGACAATGAGCAGTTCTTC,CASSSGPPVDNEQFF
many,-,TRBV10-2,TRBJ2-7,TGCGCCAGCAGTACCGGGGGAGTGTACGAGCAGTACTTC,CASSTGGVYEQYF
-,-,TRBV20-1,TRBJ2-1,TGCAGTGCTAGCGGTTGGGGAGCCGATTACAATGAGCAGTTCTTC,CSASGWGADYNEQFF
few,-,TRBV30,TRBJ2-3,TGTGCCTGGAGTGTAATTGGGGATACGCAGTATTTT,CAWSVIGDTQYF
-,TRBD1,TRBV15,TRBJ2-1,TGTGCCACCAGGTTGGACAGGGGATGGAATGAGCAGTTCTTC,CATRLDRGWNEQFF
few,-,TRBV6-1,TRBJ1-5,TGTGCCAGCAGTGGGGGTTTGGAGCCCCAGCATTTT,CASSGGLEPQHF
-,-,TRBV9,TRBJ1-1,TGTGCCAGCAGCGTAGCTTGGACGGCGAACACTGAAGCTTTCTTT,CASSVAWTANTEAFF
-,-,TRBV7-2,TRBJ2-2,TGTGCCAGCAGACCAAGCGGGGAGCTGTTTTTT,CASRPSGELFF
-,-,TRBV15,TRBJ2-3,TGTGCCACCAGCTCCTGGAGGTCTAGCACAGATACGCAGTATTTT,CATSSWRSSTDTQYF
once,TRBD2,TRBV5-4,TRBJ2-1,TGTGCCAGCAGCTTGGCGGGACTAGCGGGGGGGAGCTCCTACAATGAGCAGTTCTTC,CASSLAGLAGGSSYNEQFF
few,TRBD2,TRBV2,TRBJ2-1,TGTGCCAGCAGTGAATGGATCGGGACTAGCGGGGCTAATGAGCAGTTCTTC,CASSEWIGTSGANEQFF
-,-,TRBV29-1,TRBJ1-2,TGCAGCGTCTCTCCCTATGGCTACACCTTC,CSVSPYGYTF
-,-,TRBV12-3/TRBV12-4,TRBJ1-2,TGTGCCAGCAGTCCCCAGAAGACAGCGGACTATGGCTACACCTTC,CASSPQKTADYGYTF